This T cell receptor (beta chain) was obtained from a study of blood T cell repertoires in COVID-19. The CDR3 totals 20 residues. Germline CDR1 and CDR2: ENHRY and SYGVKD. The V segment lost 4 bases and the J segment 8 bases; nucleotides outside the gene matches: 22. Clones were read by immunoSEQ multiplex PCR, and TCRdb kept only the in-frame ones, dropping some. The table shows 100,000 or so clones, with around 94% occurring only once. This clonotype was obtained from a man aged 45-65 years with active COVID-19. The chain joins TRBV10-3 to TRBJ2-1, with TRBD2 identical over 11 bases. Sequencing was carried out using peripheral blood. The CDR3 DNA reads as TGTGCCATCAGTGCCCCCGCCAGGGGGCTGCTAGCGGGAGGTAAGGATGAGCAGTTCTTC. As protein: CAISAPARGLLAGGKDEQFF.